The rows below give T cell receptor beta chains drawn from one sample of a study of cytomegalovirus exposure and HLA in healthy donors. Libraries were prepared by immunoSEQ multiplex PCR; TCRdb keeps only in-frame clonotypes and omits some of them. The sample lists around 130,000 clones, about two thirds seen once, with approximately 2.9% in the top ten. Sequencing was performed on PBMCs. The source of these receptors is a human donor in good health. Both conserved end residues are part of each CDR3. Fields, in order: J gene, V gene, clone size, CDR3 protein. The listing skips clone size in some rows; elsewhere it reads once, few, many or a size class.

J gene: TRBJ2-7; V gene: TRBV20-1; clone size: -; CDR3 protein: CSARVATEQYF
J gene: TRBJ2-5; V gene: TRBV7-9; clone size: -; CDR3 protein: CASSLGPGGAQYF
J gene: TRBJ2-2; V gene: TRBV6-5; clone size: -; CDR3 protein: CASKGTGGYGELFF
J gene: -; V gene: TRBV4-3; clone size: few; CDR3 protein: CASSQDQDSGNYEQYF
J gene: TRBJ2-7; V gene: TRBV6-6; clone size: -; CDR3 protein: CASSYSPAGEDEQYF
J gene: TRBJ1-2; V gene: TRBV30; clone size: -; CDR3 protein: CAWRTGQGARTPYGYTF
J gene: TRBJ1-6; V gene: TRBV7-8; clone size: -; CDR3 protein: CASGGGKKNSPLHF
J gene: TRBJ1-2; V gene: TRBV5-4; clone size: -; CDR3 protein: CASRSQGALISNGYTF
J gene: TRBJ2-1; V gene: TRBV7-3; clone size: -; CDR3 protein: CASSSWGGRADEQFF
J gene: TRBJ1-1; V gene: TRBV7-2; clone size: -; CDR3 protein: CASSLAPRSGAFF
J gene: TRBJ2-7; V gene: TRBV5-4; clone size: -; CDR3 protein: CASSSGQGRPYEQYF
J gene: TRBJ2-6; V gene: TRBV10-3; clone size: -; CDR3 protein: CAIRGAGVPSGANVLTF
J gene: TRBJ2-7; V gene: TRBV14; clone size: -; CDR3 protein: CASSHPGQGTGEQYF
J gene: TRBJ1-5; V gene: TRBV28; clone size: -; CDR3 protein: CASSPIRGQGAEPQHF
J gene: TRBJ1-1; V gene: TRBV6-5; clone size: -; CDR3 protein: CASKGGTNTEAFF
J gene: TRBJ1-2; V gene: TRBV4-3; clone size: many; CDR3 protein: CASSQEQGNYGYTF
J gene: TRBJ2-3; V gene: TRBV7-2; clone size: -; CDR3 protein: CASSPYGGGTDTQYF
J gene: TRBJ2-1; V gene: TRBV5-1; clone size: -; CDR3 protein: CASSSDQRGQFF
J gene: TRBJ2-1; V gene: TRBV30; clone size: -; CDR3 protein: CALLPGTALTVGSYNEQFF
J gene: TRBJ1-5; V gene: TRBV18; clone size: -; CDR3 protein: CASSPTGEGQPQHF
J gene: TRBJ2-7; V gene: TRBV5-6; clone size: -; CDR3 protein: CASSLGAGAYEQYF
J gene: TRBJ2-2; V gene: TRBV19; clone size: -; CDR3 protein: CASSIKRGHPFANTGELFF
J gene: TRBJ2-3; V gene: TRBV7-8; clone size: -; CDR3 protein: CASSPAQGVGTDTQYF
J gene: TRBJ2-5; V gene: TRBV4-3; clone size: few; CDR3 protein: CASSPKRAPETQYF
J gene: TRBJ2-1; V gene: TRBV19; clone size: -; CDR3 protein: CASSIVQGTYNEQFF
J gene: TRBJ2-7; V gene: TRBV6-1; clone size: -; CDR3 protein: CASSPLRTARREQYF
J gene: TRBJ1-2; V gene: TRBV7-9; clone size: -; CDR3 protein: CASSLAGTGYTF
J gene: TRBJ2-1; V gene: TRBV5-1; clone size: -; CDR3 protein: CASSLVAGGQGEQFF
J gene: TRBJ2-7; V gene: TRBV6-6; clone size: -; CDR3 protein: CATLPPGSYEQYF
J gene: TRBJ2-7; V gene: TRBV28; clone size: -; CDR3 protein: CASSLFPGQGYEQYF
J gene: TRBJ2-1; V gene: TRBV7-3; clone size: -; CDR3 protein: CASSSHRYNEQFF
J gene: TRBJ1-2; V gene: TRBV7-9; clone size: few; CDR3 protein: CASSGSAGYGYTF
J gene: TRBJ2-7; V gene: TRBV11-2; clone size: once; CDR3 protein: CASSLSRGRGAYEQYF
J gene: TRBJ1-2; V gene: TRBV7-2; clone size: -; CDR3 protein: CASSLRTGSFNYGYTF
J gene: TRBJ2-2; V gene: TRBV9; clone size: few; CDR3 protein: CASSVNSFGELFF
J gene: TRBJ1-2; V gene: TRBV15; clone size: -; CDR3 protein: CATSRGDSNYGYTF
J gene: TRBJ2-7; V gene: TRBV15; clone size: -; CDR3 protein: CATSREGAAYEQYF
J gene: TRBJ2-2; V gene: TRBV7-2; clone size: -; CDR3 protein: CASSIVATGELFF
J gene: TRBJ2-7; V gene: TRBV5-4; clone size: -; CDR3 protein: CASSPPGGLLYEQYF
J gene: TRBJ2-1; V gene: TRBV10-3; clone size: -; CDR3 protein: CAISESLSRLVENEQFF
J gene: TRBJ2-1; V gene: TRBV9; clone size: few; CDR3 protein: CASSVAENEQFF
J gene: TRBJ1-6; V gene: TRBV5-1; clone size: -; CDR3 protein: CASSLAGTGDPLHF
J gene: TRBJ1-1; V gene: TRBV7-9; clone size: -; CDR3 protein: CASSADRGGNTEAFF
J gene: TRBJ1-4; V gene: TRBV7-9; clone size: once; CDR3 protein: CASSPTGVNNEKLFF
J gene: TRBJ1-4; V gene: TRBV15; clone size: -; CDR3 protein: CAASRGGRETEKLFF
J gene: TRBJ2-1; V gene: TRBV7-2; clone size: -; CDR3 protein: CASSLLDLGGQFF
J gene: TRBJ2-3; V gene: TRBV5-4; clone size: -; CDR3 protein: CASRQTVSDTQYF
J gene: TRBJ1-1; V gene: TRBV6-5; clone size: few; CDR3 protein: CASSYTGQGTEAFF
J gene: -; V gene: TRBV7-8; clone size: few; CDR3 protein: CASSLALGQPPYEQYF
J gene: TRBJ2-1; V gene: TRBV4-2; clone size: -; CDR3 protein: CASSQEGGSSYNEQFF
J gene: TRBJ1-6; V gene: TRBV7-2; clone size: once; CDR3 protein: CASSITGGNSPLHF
J gene: TRBJ1-2; V gene: TRBV18; clone size: -; CDR3 protein: CASSPLGAPDRYGYTF
J gene: TRBJ1-2; V gene: TRBV6-6; clone size: -; CDR3 protein: CASSSTGTGYGYTF
J gene: TRBJ2-5; V gene: TRBV19; clone size: -; CDR3 protein: CASSPRQGEVETQYF
J gene: TRBJ1-3; V gene: TRBV5-1; clone size: -; CDR3 protein: CASSPRGGFGNTIYF